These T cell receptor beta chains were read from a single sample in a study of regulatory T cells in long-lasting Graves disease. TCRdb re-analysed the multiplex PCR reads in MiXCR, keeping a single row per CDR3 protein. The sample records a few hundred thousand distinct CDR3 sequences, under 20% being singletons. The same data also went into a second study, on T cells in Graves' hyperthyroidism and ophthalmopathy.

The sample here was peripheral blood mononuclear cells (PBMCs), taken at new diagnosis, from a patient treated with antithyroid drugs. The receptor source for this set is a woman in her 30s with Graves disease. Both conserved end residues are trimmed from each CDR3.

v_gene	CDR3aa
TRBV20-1	SARVIGTGPNQPQH
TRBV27	ASSSADGYTEAF
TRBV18	ASSPTSKIGTGELF
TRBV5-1	ASSSIGILGQFGSNTEAF
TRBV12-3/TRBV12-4	ASRSGGASWYEQY
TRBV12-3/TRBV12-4	ASEGIQETQY
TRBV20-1	SARRGYEQY
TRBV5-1	ASSRGGSDEQY
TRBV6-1	ASSEAPGSDT
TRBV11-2	ASSLDRGRETEAF
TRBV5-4	ASRRTAGASGGYT
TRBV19	ASSIDPDNEQF
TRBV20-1	SAPDRRMNTEAF
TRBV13	ASSTRDYSLN
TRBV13	ASSLGHNSPLH
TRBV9	ASSASPILAYGNEQF
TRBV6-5	ASSYSGTGTGPKNTEAF
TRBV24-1	ATSDAGQNTGELF
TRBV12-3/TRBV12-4	ASSFGLPDEQY
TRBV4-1	ASSQVRDLNTEAF
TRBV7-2	ASSAGLGETQY
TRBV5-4	ASSTSVDYERY
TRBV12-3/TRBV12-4	ASRSALDTQY
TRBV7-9	ASSTAGRGTDTQY
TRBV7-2	ASSSTAGVAQY
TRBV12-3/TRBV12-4	ASSLGQGPNQPQH
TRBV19	ASSGRLNSYEQY
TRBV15	ATSRVAGGRNEQF
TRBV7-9	ASSSGRELF
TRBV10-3	AISERTGGLGFSYEQY
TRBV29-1	SVEVLGQGVYEQY
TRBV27	ASRISGGYTGELF
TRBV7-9	ASSTGWDNEKLF
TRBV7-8	ASSLGGGWLNTEAF
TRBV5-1	ASTYGSGGANVLT
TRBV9	ASSARTGIPGEPF
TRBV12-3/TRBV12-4	ATYRGTTQVGELF
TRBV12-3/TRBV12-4	ASSPRRRTNTGELF
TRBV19	ASSIIRISNQPQH
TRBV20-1	SARGRVDTGELF
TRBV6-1	AGRTGIGERLF
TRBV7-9	ASSLVGGVNEQY
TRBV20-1	SAERVLAGGRVEQF
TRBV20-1	SAPGLAGVDTQY